One and the same sample provided the 8 T cell receptor beta chains below, sequenced in a study of T-cell reconstitution after alpha-beta-depleted transplantation in children. Unique molecular identifiers were incorporated during preparation of the TCRbeta library. TCRdb redid the calling of the PCR reads with MiXCR, one entry per CDR3 protein. Among over 90,000 distinct CDR3 sequences listed, approximately 5.4% were seen once. This material consisted of PBMCs, mostly from graft donor cells, taken 60 days after TCRalphabeta/CD19-depleted stem cell transplant. Receptors were obtained from a female patient between 2 and 10 years old who had a stem cell transplant for Fanconi anemia, so the T cells may come from the graft donor.

About this clonotype itself: Relative to the germline gene, one junction end is altered; a read error may explain this. This chain joins TRBV12-3 or TRBV12-4 and TRBJ2-3, with D possibly matching TRBD2 (7 bases). The CDR3 runs to 16 residues. This CDR3 reads CASSLSRGLGTDTKYF. The CDR3 bases are TGTGCCAGCAGTTTATCGCGGGGGCTCGGCACAGATACGAAGTATTTT.

About this clonotype: No DNA is shown, since the ends of the CDR3 on it are uncertain; the CDR3 is the one TCRdb lists. The chain is built from TRBV21-1 and TRBJ2-2; the D call TRBD2 from the table was never checked on the DNA. TRBV21-1 is labeled a pseudogene. The CDR3 is 15 residues long, ends included. The CDR3 region is CASSEYSGTPGSCFF.

This clonotype has a count of ten or more. V gene TRBV5-1 combines with J gene TRBJ2-3; D gene unclear. CDR1 SGHRS and CDR2 YFSETQ come from the germline V gene. Trimming stripped 0 bases from V and 1 base from J, with 12 bases between. This CDR3 comprises 16 residues. CDR3: CASSLAVLGGTDTQYF. CDR3 DNA: TGCGCCAGCAGCTTGGCCGTCTTGGGCGGCACAGATACGCAGTATTTT.

The sample holds many counts of this clonotype. The gene calls are TRBV11-1 and TRBJ2-1; 11 bases agree with TRBD1. The CDR3 runs 16 residues. The V gene end was trimmed by 5 bases and the J gene end by 8 bases; junction bases not matched to a gene: 11. The germline V gene has CDR1 SGHAT and CDR2 FQDESV (reference sequence). CDR3 loop: CASSAGQGAEYYEQFF. Written as DNA, the CDR3 is TGTGCCAGCAGCGCCGGACAGGGGGCGGAATACTATGAGCAGTTCTTC.

This clonotype was seen repeatedly, ten times or more. The J gene is TRBJ2-1, the V gene TRBV10-3; a weak D match, TRBD1 (5 bases). This CDR3 has 12 residues. Trimming shortened V by 4 bases and J by 9 bases, and 10 bases separated the two germline ends. Germline V gene sequence: CDR1 ENHRY, CDR2 SYGVKD. The CDR3 bases are TGTGCCATCAGTGGACCCACAGGTGAGCAGTTCTTC. Amino acids: CAISGPTGEQFF.

This clonotype showed up many times. The CDR3 sequence is CASSRQGARYEQYF. CDR3 DNA sequence: TGTGCCAGCAGCCGACAGGGGGCTCGCTACGAGCAGTACTTC. V gene TRBV14 combines with J gene TRBJ2-7, with 10 bases matching TRBD1. With V trimmed by 4 bases and J by 3 bases, 3 bases remained unmatched. Germline V gene sequence: CDR1 SGHDN, CDR2 FVKESK. CDR3 length equals 14 residues. Supplemented by reference TRBV14 and TRBJ2-7, the full variable domain reads EAGVTQFPSHSVIEKGQTVTLRCDPISGHDNLYWYRRVMGKEIKFLLHFVKESKQDESGMPNNRFLAERTGGTYSTLKVQPAELEDSGVYFCASSRQGARYEQYFGPGTRLTVT.

This clonotype was picked up a small number of times. This rearrangement joins TRBV28 to TRBJ2-2; 8 bases align to TRBD2. V gave up 3 bases and J gave up 5 bases; unmatched junction bases: 8. The germline gives CDR1 MDHEN, CDR2 SYDVKM. This CDR3 has 16 residues. The CDR3 loop is CASSLGSGGRTGELFF. In DNA form, the CDR3 reads TGTGCCAGCAGTTTGGGGAGCGGGGGAAGAACCGGGGAGCTGTTTTTT.

The sample holds many counts of this clonotype. CDR3 in DNA: TGTGCCAGCAGCCCCTTCACCAATGAGCAGTTCTTC. It translates to CASSPFTNEQFF. This chain joins TRBV7-9 and TRBJ2-1; no clear D. Germline assignment: CDR1 SEHNR and CDR2 FQNEAQ (reference sequence). With 5 bases removed from V and 6 bases from J, the gap between germline ends came to 8 bases. This CDR3 contains 12 residues.